This entry is about one TCR beta chain. The antigen remains unidentified. The CDR3 runs to 14 residues. Trimming took 8 bases from V and 3 from J, leaving 13 bases between them. Per the germline V gene, CDR1 is MNHEY and CDR2 is SMNVEV (reference sequence). Deep was the level at which the assay was run. Replicate sorted-subset PCRs were loaded with around 200 ng DNA, 30,000 to 35,000 T cell genomes. Clones were sequenced by immunoSEQ multiplex PCR, and TCRdb holds only the in-frame ones, with some missing. The sample consists of around 1.6 million clones, around 98% of them appearing once. The data belong to a study of shared clonotypes between healthy human individuals. Study outcomes and limitations: Naive CD4 clonotype sharing across several donors was approximately 5%.

The sequence came from a man under 40 in good health. Sequencing was done on a sample of naive CD4+ T cells sorted from blood. Subset of the sample: CD45RA+ positively selected. The chain uses TRBV27 and TRBJ2-2; D unclear. The chain's CDR3 is CASRWADHTGELFF. The CDR3 coding sequence is TGTGCCAGCCGTTGGGCGGACCACACCGGGGAGCTGTTTTTT.